The clone carrying this T cell receptor beta chain was found many times. What it recognizes is unknown. One entry per CDR3 protein results from TCRdb running MiXCR on the RT-PCR reads. The repertoire holds about 700,000 distinct CDR3 sequences, with roughly 14% as singletons. The data derive from a study of response to subunit inactivated influenza vaccine. The V gene end was trimmed by 5 bases and the J gene end by 4 bases; junction bases not matched to a gene: 11. This CDR3 comprises 15 residues. Study-level findings and limits: Few additional T cells are recruited per seasonal influenza vaccination, authors suggested.

This sequence joins TRBV12-3 or TRBV12-4 and TRBJ2-7; 7 bases agree with TRBD1. The sequencing used PBMCs from blood, collected 14 days before vaccination. This sequence originates from a man between 45 and 60 years old who received an inactivated influenza vaccine. The CDR3: CASSPRGQINYEQYF. Here the CDR3 DNA reads TGTGCCAGCAGTCCTCGGGGACAGATAAATTACGAGCAGTACTTC.